This T cell receptor beta chain was obtained from a study of OX40 agonist ivuxolimab in advanced cancers. With regard to the full study: Ivuxolimab was a fully human IgG2 agonistic monoclonal antibody targeting the costimulatory receptor OX40 (CD134). Intravenous ivuxolimab was administered to patients every 2 weeks at six dose levels: 0.01, 0.1, 0.3, 1.5, 3 and 10 mg/kg. Of the approximately 50 dose-escalation patients, hepatocellular carcinoma was present in 19, melanoma in approximately 15, renal cell carcinoma in 9 and head and neck cancer in 9. A male proportion of 82.7% and a mean age of approximately 55 years, ranging from about 23 to 90, were recorded for the dose-escalation cohort. Prior anti-PD-1, anti-PD-L1 or anti-CTLA-4 therapy was permitted, and checkpoint inhibitors had been received by less than 45% of dose-escalation patients. Three dose-escalation patients achieved partial responses, one with hepatocellular carcinoma and two with cutaneous melanoma. The point of sequencing TCRbeta in the periphery was to test whether ivuxolimab changed TCR sequence diversity and drove clonal T-cell expansion. The paper covers the monotherapy dose-escalation part of the phase I ivuxolimab trial, which included N of about 56 patients.

From a lookup of the germline V gene, CDR1 and CDR2 are MDHEN and SYDVKM. Germline trimming: 6 bases from V, 5 bases from J; junction bases outside gene matches: 10. Including the terminal cysteine and phenylalanine, the CDR3 comprises 15 residues. Of the read, only the CDR3 DNA is kept; its 45 bases are in frame from base 1. The trial excluded patients who had a history of autoimmune disease or were on systemic immunosuppression. Peripheral blood for TCR sequencing was collected from all dose cohorts at baseline, on cycle 4 day 1, and on cycle 7 day 1. Samples came from an open-label, multicenter, first-in-human phase I dose-escalation trial of ivuxolimab. Adults with locally advanced or metastatic melanoma, renal cell carcinoma, hepatocellular carcinoma or head and neck squamous cell carcinoma were enrolled in the trial. Before TCR sequencing, CD4+ T cells and CD8+ T cells were sorted from peripheral blood as separate populations.

Broader findings and caveats from the paper: After ivuxolimab, more expanded clones were found on average in CD8+ T cells than in CD4+ T cells. Low levels of normalized T-cell clonal expansion were also seen in some nonresponding patients. Partial responders in the 0.1-3.0 mg/kg groups had among the lowest normalized peripheral clonal expansion, especially among CD8+ T cells. The antigen specificity of the clonally expanded peripheral T cells was not determined. Clonal expansion of both CD4+ and CD8+ blood T cells was observed from baseline to week 6 at doses 0.1 to 3.0 mg/kg.

About this clone itself: This receptor's antigen is unknown. No much larger clone exists at a distance of one base, and base qualities are not known.

To sequence the TCRbeta CDR3 region, genomic DNA was isolated from the sorted cells. The immunoSEQ Assay was used to sequence the TCRbeta CDR3 regions. What TCRdb holds here is the immuneACCESS table cut down to in-frame rearrangements. Part of the clones is not present; checked against another copy, under half of the missing clones reflect an unresolved V gene, and the others are unexplained. Within this sample are about 7,000 clones, with roughly 80% of them counted one time only. Around 37% of the sample is held by the ten biggest clonotypes. This specimen consisted of CD4+ or CD8+ T cells sorted from blood, obtained in a trial of the OX40 agonist ivuxolimab. The sequence was obtained from an adult with an advanced solid tumor such as melanoma, head and neck, liver or kidney cancer. Rearrangement joined TRBV28 to TRBJ2-4, with 7 central nucleotides matching TRBD2. The CDR3 amino acid sequence is: CASSPRREKENIQYF. The bases read TGTGCCAGCAGCCCTCGGCGGGAGAAGGAAAACATTCAGTACTTC.